One and the same sample provided the 23 T cell receptor beta chains below, sequenced in a study of human T cells and chemical hapten exposure. MiXCR, applied by TCRdb to the RACE reads, yields one record per CDR3 protein. The sample includes roughly 100,000 distinct CDR3 sequences, 8.5% to 9% of them seen just once. Documented time point: healthy volunteer bleed at 2 weeks. Total RNA was extracted from unfractionated whole blood. What was sequenced was whole blood. The receptors come from a female donor in good health. Some clones in this sample may be carry-over from other donors' samples.

V and J are TRBV7-9 and TRBJ1-2; D is possibly TRBD1 (5 bases). The CDR3 is 15 residues long. The ends were cut back, 5 bases at V and 4 bases at J, with 17 bases in the middle. The germline V gene has CDR1 SEHNR and CDR2 FQNEAQ (reference sequence). The chain's CDR3 is CASSPTGGATYGYTF. CDR3 sequence (DNA): TGTGCCAGCAGCCCGACGGGGGGAGCCACCTATGGCTACACCTTC.

This clonotype was observed a few times. The chain employs TRBV15 and TRBJ2-1; D may be TRBD1 (5 bases). The germline gives CDR1 LNHNV, CDR2 YYDKDF (reference sequence). The CDR3 is made up of 13 amino acids. The V end lost 7 bases, the J end lost 6 bases, and 13 bases lay between the germline ends. The CDR3 DNA sequence: TGTGCCACCACCCTGGGCAGGGCCAATGAGCAGTTCTTC. Translation gives CATTLGRANEQFF.

This clonotype was detected a few times. The rearrangement links TRBV2 to TRBJ2-7; 10 positions agree with TRBD2. Germline V gene data show CDR1 as SNHLY and CDR2 as FYNNEI. Losses at the gene ends were 3 bases for V and 5 bases for J; bases not matched to a gene: 4. The CDR3 consists of 14 residues. The CDR3 nucleotides are TGTGCCAGCAGTGAGGGACTAGCGATCCACGAGCAGTACTTC. Residues: CASSEGLAIHEQYF.

Only a few counts were recorded for this clonotype. The V call is TRBV7-3, the J call TRBJ2-1, with D perhaps TRBD1 or TRBD2 (5 bases each). Trimming removed 5 bases from V and 5 bases from J, with 13 bases in between. This CDR3 spans 14 amino acids. The germline gives CDR1 SGHTA, CDR2 FQGTGA. The CDR3 sequence: CASSMGPENNEQFF. In DNA, the CDR3 is TGTGCCAGCAGCATGGGACCCGAAAACAATGAGCAGTTCTTC.

Many counts were recorded for this clonotype. The chain couples TRBV7-8 to TRBJ2-6, with D possibly TRBD1 on 5 matching bases. The V and J ends lost 0 bases and 3 bases respectively, with 18 bases between them. From germline, CDR1 is SGHVS and CDR2 FQNEAQ. The CDR3 consists of 19 residues. CDR3 in DNA: TGTGCCAGCAGCTTAGCTAGCCCAGGGCCAGGTATTGGGGCCAACGTCCTGACTTTC. Translation: CASSLASPGPGIGANVLTF.

The gene calls are TRBV9 and TRBJ2-1; possible D gene TRBD2, 6 bases. There are 15 residues in the CDR3. Trimming stripped 4 bases from V and 6 bases from J, with 17 bases between. Germline lookup yields CDR1 SGDLS and CDR2 YYNGEE. CDR3 sequence: CASSPLRDRSNEQFF. Written as DNA, the CDR3 is TGTGCCAGCAGCCCCCTGCGGGACCGGAGCAATGAGCAGTTCTTC.

This clonotype turned up a few times. The genes are TRBV12-3 or TRBV12-4 and TRBJ2-3, with D possibly TRBD2 on 5 matching bases. The CDR3 is 13 amino acids. Deletions cut 8 bases from V and 6 bases from J, with 15 bases between. Here the CDR3 DNA reads TGTGCCAGCCTATCCCCGGGGTCGGATACGCAGTATTTT. This translates into CASLSPGSDTQYF.

The table lists this clonotype with many counts. The chain has TRBV6-6 and TRBJ1-5; D might be TRBD1 (6 bases). The V gene's germline CDR1 is MNHNY and CDR2 SVGAGI (reference sequence). V gave up 5 bases and J gave up 3 bases, with 14 bases separating them. This CDR3 is 15 amino acids long. CDR3 bases: TGTGCCAGCAGTCACCCTGACAGGTACAATCAGCCCCAGCATTTT. It yields the protein CASSHPDRYNQPQHF.

The chain carries TRBV6-5 and TRBJ2-5; 7 bases are a match to TRBD2. This CDR3 is 14 amino acids long. J lost 2 bases, V lost 7 bases, and 7 bases had no gene match. Germline values: CDR1 MNHEY, CDR2 SVGAGI. The CDR3 spells CASKVAGVQETQYF. The CDR3 DNA follows: TGTGCCAGCAAAGTCGCGGGAGTACAAGAGACCCAGTACTTC.

This chain connects TRBV19 to TRBJ1-4; TRBD1 is a possible D gene (5 bases). Germline loops: CDR1 LNHDA, CDR2 SQIVND (reference sequence). The CDR3 has 14 residues. V was clipped by 4 bases and J by 8 bases, with 14 bases between them. The CDR3: CASSNSGREEKLFF. The CDR3 DNA sequence: TGTGCCAGTAGTAATTCGGGGCGGGAGGAAAAACTGTTTTTT.

This clonotype was observed a handful of times. The chain is built from TRBV6-2 or TRBV6-3 and TRBJ2-4, with D possibly matching TRBD2 (6 bases). The CDR3 consists of 14 residues. CDR1 and CDR2 (germline): MNHEY, SVGEGT. V shed 6 bases and J shed 1 base, with 10 bases lying between them. CDR3 sequence: CASRPGGAKNIQYF. The CDR3 DNA is TGTGCCAGCAGACCTGGAGGGGCCAAAAACATTCAGTACTTC.

In its sample, this clonotype was seen a few times. The chain couples TRBV20-1 to TRBJ1-5; no clear D. V lost 0 bases to trimming and J lost 10 bases, with 13 bases between them. The CDR3 is 13 residues long. Germline V CDR1 and CDR2: DFQATT, SNEGSKA (reference sequence). Written as DNA, the CDR3 is TGCAGTGCTAGAGATCTAGACGGGCGCCCCCAGCATTTT. Protein sequence: CSARDLDGRPQHF.

The table lists this clonotype with many counts. The V and J genes are TRBV20-1 and TRBJ2-3; 11 nucleotides align to TRBD2. Per the germline V gene, CDR1 is DFQATT and CDR2 is SNEGSKA (reference sequence). Trimming cost V 6 bases and J 5 bases; bases outside gene matches: 10. CDR3 size: 15 residues. CDR3 loop: CSAPPSSGRQDTQYF. DNA for the CDR3: TGCAGTGCCCCCCCCTCTAGCGGGAGGCAAGATACGCAGTATTTT.

The gene calls are TRBV7-9 and TRBJ2-6; 9 nucleotides line up with TRBD1. The V gene end was trimmed by 1 base and the J gene end by 3 bases; junction bases not matched to a gene: 10. CDR3 length: 19 residues. Germline CDR1 SEHNR, CDR2 FQNEAQ (reference sequence). This CDR3 is CASSLDDRGIRYGANVLTF. Here the CDR3 DNA reads TGTGCCAGCAGCTTAGATGACAGGGGGATTAGGTATGGGGCCAACGTCCTGACTTTC. Variable domain in full (rest from reference TRBV7-9 and TRBJ2-6): DTGVSQNPRHKITKRGQNVTFRCDPISEHNRLYWYRQTLGQGPEFLTYFQNEAQLEKSRLLSDRFSAERPKGSFSTLEIQRTEQGDSAMYLCASSLDDRGIRYGANVLTFGAGSRLTVL.

This clonotype was counted only a few times. The chain has TRBV9 and TRBJ2-5, with D hard to call. The germline CDR1 and CDR2 sequences are SGDLS and YYNGEE. Between the trimmed V and J ends, which lost 0 bases and 4 bases, there was a span of 10 bases. This CDR3 is built from 14 residues. CDR3 coding DNA: TGTGCCAGCAGCGTAGCTTCGGCCGGAGAGACCCAGTACTTC. Encoded protein: CASSVASAGETQYF.

V gene TRBV9 combines with J gene TRBJ2-5; D gene ambiguous. Trimming removed 4 bases at V and 0 bases at J, with 7 bases between. The CDR3 extends over 13 amino acids. Germline loops: CDR1 SGDLS, CDR2 YYNGEE. CDR3 amino acids: CASSLHYQETQYF. DNA of the CDR3: TGTGCCAGCAGCCTCCATTACCAAGAGACCCAGTACTTC. The whole variable domain, remainder taken from reference TRBV9 and TRBJ2-5, is DSGVTQTPKHLITATGQRVTLRCSPRSGDLSVYWYQQSLDQGLQFLIQYYNGEERAKGNILERFSAQQFPDLHSELNLSSLELGDSALYFCASSLHYQETQYFGPGTRLLVL.

The rearrangement links TRBV11-2 to TRBJ1-1, with a possible D match to TRBD1 (5 bases). The CDR3 spans 14 residues. With 1 base removed from V and 3 bases from J, the gap between germline ends came to 9 bases. Germline V lookup: CDR1 SGHAT, CDR2 FQNNGV. The CDR3 DNA is TGTGCCAGCAGCTTAGTCTCCAGGGACACTGAAGCTTTCTTT. Translated: CASSLVSRDTEAFF. Together with reference TRBV11-2 and TRBJ1-1, the CDR3 gives the full variable domain: EAGVAQSPRYKIIEKRQSVAFWCNPISGHATLYWYQQILGQGPKLLIQFQNNGVVDDSQLPKDRFSAERLKGVDSTLKIQPAKLEDSAVYLCASSLVSRDTEAFFGQGTRLTVV.

This clonotype was seen only a few times. The rearrangement links TRBV5-6 to TRBJ2-2; the match to TRBD1 covers 7 bases. The germline CDR1 and CDR2 sequences are SGHDT and YYEEEE. The CDR3 sequence is 15 residues long. V was pared by 3 bases and J by 1 base, with 3 bases of the junction left unmatched. The DNA for the CDR3 is TGTGCCAGCAGCTGGGACAGAGTGAACACCGGGGAGCTGTTTTTT. Encoded protein: CASSWDRVNTGELFF.

This rearrangement joins TRBV7-2 to TRBJ1-1; no reliable D call. The CDR3 sequence is 14 residues long. Germline CDR1 and CDR2: SGHTA and FQGNSA. V was shortened by 10 bases and J by 1 base, with 16 bases between the two germline ends. The DNA for the CDR3 is TGTGCCACCAAAATAAGGGTTGGGAACACTGAAGCTTTCTTT. It encodes CATKIRVGNTEAFF.

This clonotype turned up a few times. This rearrangement joins TRBV24-1 to TRBJ2-5, with D hard to call. Per germline, CDR1 KGHDR and CDR2 SFDVKD. CDR3 length equals 14 residues. V shed 0 bases and J shed 4 bases, with 8 bases lying between them. CDR3 in amino acids: CATSDLSIGETQYF. The CDR3 bases are TGTGCCACCAGTGATTTGTCAATCGGAGAGACCCAGTACTTC.

This chain uses TRBV6-2 or TRBV6-3 with TRBJ1-5; D not resolved. The CDR3 runs 15 residues. CDR1 MNHEY and CDR2 SVGEGT come from the germline V gene. Trimming took 2 bases from V and 1 from J, leaving 9 bases between them. The CDR3, as DNA: TGTGCCAGCAGTTACAGGGCTTGGAGCAATCAGCCCCAGCATTTT. Its protein is CASSYRAWSNQPQHF.

The chain joins TRBV12-3 or TRBV12-4 to TRBJ1-5; tentative D call: TRBD1 (6 bases). This CDR3 has 14 amino acids. With 4 bases removed from V and 6 bases from J, the gap between germline ends came to 13 bases. CDR3 loop: CASSYGGTVQPQHF. As DNA, the CDR3 is TGTGCCAGCAGTTACGGGGGCACCGTTCAGCCCCAGCATTTT.

The chain combines TRBV10-3 with TRBJ2-5, with D maybe TRBD2 (5 bases). Germline V CDR1 and CDR2: ENHRY, SYGVKD. The CDR3 has 15 amino acids. Trimming left V 6 bases short and J 2 bases short, with 16 bases between. The CDR3 DNA reads TGTGCCATCAGCTTGTCCCGGGAACCTCAAGAGACCCAGTACTTC. Its translation: CAISLSREPQETQYF.